Listed below are T cell receptor beta chains from one sample, sequenced in a study of blood T cell repertoires in COVID-19. Clones were read by immunoSEQ multiplex PCR, and TCRdb kept only the in-frame ones, dropping some. The repertoire includes 120,000 to 150,000 clones, roughly four fifths of them detected once, and approximately 1.6% sits in the top ten. Sequencing input: PBMCs or T cells enriched from blood (not recorded which). The receptors derive from a woman younger than 35 who had been exposed to COVID-19. The CDR3 runs from the conserved cysteine through the conserved F or W. The order of the fields is clone size, J gene, V gene, D gene, CDR3 DNA, CDR3 protein. The D gene is left open where the match is weak. Clone size is not always given. Where it is, it says once, few, many or a class for expanded clones.

abundance: .
j_gene: TRBJ2-6
v_gene: TRBV19
d_gene: .
CDR3nt: TGTGCCAGTAGTATAGGCCGCGGAGCCTCTGGGGCCAACGTCCTGACTTTC
CDR3aa: CASSIGRGASGANVLTF

abundance: once
j_gene: TRBJ1-2
v_gene: TRBV19
d_gene: TRBD1
CDR3nt: TGTGCCAGTAGATCCCCCTCCGCCGGGACAGTTTATGGCTACACCTTC
CDR3aa: CASRSPSAGTVYGYTF

abundance: once
j_gene: TRBJ2-7
v_gene: TRBV9
d_gene: .
CDR3nt: TGTGCCAGCAGCGTAGCCCAGGGGTGGGGTGACGAGCAGTACTTC
CDR3aa: CASSVAQGWGDEQYF

abundance: .
j_gene: TRBJ2-5
v_gene: TRBV19
d_gene: .
CDR3nt: TGTGCCAGTAGTTTACTCTCCGCAGCCGGGGGAGAGACCCAGTACTTC
CDR3aa: CASSLLSAAGGETQYF

abundance: .
j_gene: TRBJ1-6
v_gene: TRBV20-1
d_gene: TRBD1
CDR3nt: TGCAGTGCTTCCGACAGGGCGGCCCTCCACTTT
CDR3aa: CSASDRAALHF

abundance: few
j_gene: TRBJ1-4
v_gene: TRBV30
d_gene: .
CDR3nt: TGTGCCTGGACCCCCGACAGGAATGAAAAACTGTTTTTT
CDR3aa: CAWTPDRNEKLFF

abundance: .
j_gene: TRBJ1-6
v_gene: TRBV10-2
d_gene: .
CDR3nt: TGCGCCAGCAGGGACTTTGGGCCTTCACCCCTCCACTTT
CDR3aa: CASRDFGPSPLHF

abundance: .
j_gene: TRBJ2-3
v_gene: TRBV21-1
d_gene: .
CDR3nt: TGTGCCAGCAGCAAAGGGACAGGGCCTAGCACAGATACGCAGTATTTT
CDR3aa: CASSKGTGPSTDTQYF

abundance: .
j_gene: TRBJ1-6
v_gene: TRBV27
d_gene: TRBD1
CDR3nt: TGTGCCAGCAGTATTCGGACAGGGCATAATTCACCCCTCCACTTT
CDR3aa: CASSIRTGHNSPLHF

abundance: .
j_gene: TRBJ1-5
v_gene: TRBV7-3
d_gene: TRBD1
CDR3nt: TGTGCCAGCAGCATCCGAGGGGACAGGAAGCATTTT
CDR3aa: CASSIRGDRKHF

abundance: .
j_gene: TRBJ1-1
v_gene: TRBV5-5
d_gene: .
CDR3nt: TGTGCCAGCAGCTTTAGGGCGGCGGGGAGCACTGAAGCTTTCTTT
CDR3aa: CASSFRAAGSTEAFF

abundance: .
j_gene: TRBJ1-5
v_gene: TRBV5-4
d_gene: TRBD1
CDR3nt: TGTGCCAGCAGCCCTGGACAGGGGAGGAATCAGCCCCAGCATTTT
CDR3aa: CASSPGQGRNQPQHF

abundance: .
j_gene: TRBJ2-1
v_gene: TRBV10-1
d_gene: TRBD2
CDR3nt: TGCGCCAGCAGTGGAGCTAGCGGGAACTACAATGAGCAGTTCTTC
CDR3aa: CASSGASGNYNEQFF

abundance: once
j_gene: TRBJ2-7
v_gene: TRBV3-1/TRBV3-2
d_gene: .
CDR3nt: TGTGCCAGCAGCCAAGGGTCGGGCGAGCAGTACTTC
CDR3aa: CASSQGSGEQYF

abundance: once
j_gene: TRBJ2-7
v_gene: TRBV7-2
d_gene: .
CDR3nt: TGTGCCAGCAGCTTAGTAAGGGACACTTCCTACGAGCAGTACTTC
CDR3aa: CASSLVRDTSYEQYF

abundance: .
j_gene: TRBJ1-2
v_gene: TRBV7-8
d_gene: .
CDR3nt: TGTGCCAGCAGCCCCCTCGAGGCCCTTACTAACTATGGCTACACCTTC
CDR3aa: CASSPLEALTNYGYTF

abundance: .
j_gene: TRBJ2-7
v_gene: TRBV28
d_gene: TRBD2
CDR3nt: TGTGCCACCCTCCCCCTGCTAGCGGGAGTAAGAGGCTACGAGCAGTACTTC
CDR3aa: CATLPLLAGVRGYEQYF

abundance: .
j_gene: TRBJ2-1
v_gene: TRBV19
d_gene: TRBD1
CDR3nt: TGTGCCAGTAGGCCCGGGACAGGGGATTACAATGAGCAGTTCTTC
CDR3aa: CASRPGTGDYNEQFF

abundance: .
j_gene: TRBJ1-2
v_gene: TRBV14
d_gene: .
CDR3nt: TGTGCCAGCAGCCCGTCCGGGACAAACTATGGCTACACCTTC
CDR3aa: CASSPSGTNYGYTF

abundance: .
j_gene: TRBJ1-4
v_gene: TRBV7-9
d_gene: .
CDR3nt: TGTGCCAGCACTCCCGGAACAGCTGATGAAAAACTGTTTTTT
CDR3aa: CASTPGTADEKLFF

abundance: .
j_gene: TRBJ1-1
v_gene: TRBV2
d_gene: .
CDR3nt: TGTGCCAGCAGCGGACCCAGGGGGAACACTGAAGCTTTCTTT
CDR3aa: CASSGPRGNTEAFF

abundance: .
j_gene: TRBJ2-1
v_gene: TRBV11-2
d_gene: .
CDR3nt: TGTGCCAGCAGCTTAGTCCGCGGCAGGGCCACGAATGAGCAGTTCTTC
CDR3aa: CASSLVRGRATNEQFF

abundance: .
j_gene: TRBJ2-3
v_gene: TRBV4-1
d_gene: .
CDR3nt: TGCGCCAGCAGCCAAGTGGTCAGAACCACAGATACGCAGTATTTT
CDR3aa: CASSQVVRTTDTQYF

abundance: .
j_gene: TRBJ1-2
v_gene: TRBV29-1
d_gene: TRBD1
CDR3nt: TGCAGCGTCGCTAACTTAGACAGGGCTAACTATGGCTACACCTTC
CDR3aa: CSVANLDRANYGYTF

abundance: few
j_gene: TRBJ2-7
v_gene: TRBV6-5
d_gene: TRBD1
CDR3nt: TGTGCCAGCAGGGACAGGGGACCAAGAGAGCAGTACTTC
CDR3aa: CASRDRGPREQYF

abundance: .
j_gene: TRBJ2-5
v_gene: TRBV21-1
d_gene: .
CDR3nt: TGTGCCAGCAGCAAAGGGAGGGAACAAGAGACCCAGTACTTC
CDR3aa: CASSKGREQETQYF

abundance: .
j_gene: TRBJ1-3
v_gene: TRBV25-1
d_gene: TRBD1
CDR3nt: TGTGCCAGCAGTGGGGACAGCTCTGGAAACACCATATATTTT
CDR3aa: CASSGDSSGNTIYF

abundance: .
j_gene: TRBJ1-2
v_gene: TRBV3-1/TRBV3-2
d_gene: .
CDR3nt: TGTGCCAGCAGCCAGAGGGCCAGAAGAAACTATGGCTACACCTTC
CDR3aa: CASSQRARRNYGYTF

abundance: .
j_gene: TRBJ2-1
v_gene: TRBV5-1
d_gene: TRBD1
CDR3nt: TGCGCCAGCAGCTTAACGACAGGGTCGGGCAATGAGCAGTTCTTC
CDR3aa: CASSLTTGSGNEQFF

abundance: .
j_gene: TRBJ2-1
v_gene: TRBV4-2
d_gene: .
CDR3nt: TGTGCCAGCAGCCAGGCGAGCGGGTCCGCTCCCTACAATGAGCAGTTCTTC
CDR3aa: CASSQASGSAPYNEQFF

abundance: .
j_gene: TRBJ2-3
v_gene: TRBV9
d_gene: .
CDR3nt: TGTGCCAGCAGCGTAAGGGACACAGACACAGATACGCAGTATTTT
CDR3aa: CASSVRDTDTDTQYF

abundance: .
j_gene: TRBJ2-1
v_gene: TRBV4-2
d_gene: TRBD2
CDR3nt: TGTGCCAGCAGCCAAGGACTAGCGGGAGGGCATGAGCAGTTCTTC
CDR3aa: CASSQGLAGGHEQFF

abundance: .
j_gene: TRBJ1-1
v_gene: TRBV6-5
d_gene: .
CDR3nt: TGTGCCAGCAGTTCCCGGCTAGGTAACACTGAAGCTTTCTTT
CDR3aa: CASSSRLGNTEAFF

abundance: .
j_gene: TRBJ2-5
v_gene: TRBV5-4
d_gene: TRBD1
CDR3nt: TGTGCCAGCAGCCGAGGACAGGGGGGGGAGACCCAGTACTTC
CDR3aa: CASSRGQGGETQYF

abundance: .
j_gene: TRBJ2-7
v_gene: TRBV11-2
d_gene: TRBD2
CDR3nt: TGTGCCAGCAGCAAGAGCGGGAGCGGCTACGAGCAGTACTTC
CDR3aa: CASSKSGSGYEQYF

abundance: once
j_gene: TRBJ1-1
v_gene: TRBV3-1/TRBV3-2
d_gene: TRBD1
CDR3nt: TGTGCCAGCAGCCAAACAGGGGCATACACTGAAGCTTTCTTT
CDR3aa: CASSQTGAYTEAFF

abundance: .
j_gene: TRBJ2-1
v_gene: TRBV5-4
d_gene: .
CDR3nt: TGTGCCAGCAGCTTGAGGGGGGGAAGGAATGAGCAGTTCTTC
CDR3aa: CASSLRGGRNEQFF

abundance: .
j_gene: TRBJ1-4
v_gene: TRBV4-1
d_gene: .
CDR3nt: TGCGCCAGCAGCCGGTCGGGTCCGATCACTAATGAAAAACTGTTTTTT
CDR3aa: CASSRSGPITNEKLFF

abundance: .
j_gene: TRBJ1-2
v_gene: TRBV2
d_gene: .
CDR3nt: TGTGCCAGCAGTGCCAGCGGGGGGGATGGCTACACCTTC
CDR3aa: CASSASGGDGYTF

abundance: .
j_gene: TRBJ1-2
v_gene: TRBV7-9
d_gene: .
CDR3nt: TGTGCCAGCAGCCCCCAAGGGGGTCCTATAAACTATGGCTACACCTTC
CDR3aa: CASSPQGGPINYGYTF

abundance: .
j_gene: TRBJ2-7
v_gene: TRBV10-1
d_gene: TRBD2
CDR3nt: TGCGCCAGCAGTGGACTAGCGGGAGTACCTTTATACGAGCAGTACTTC
CDR3aa: CASSGLAGVPLYEQYF

abundance: .
j_gene: TRBJ2-2
v_gene: TRBV19
d_gene: .
CDR3nt: TGTGCCAGTAGTATAGGAGGACAGAGTTCGAACACCGGGGAGCTGTTTTTT
CDR3aa: CASSIGGQSSNTGELFF

abundance: .
j_gene: TRBJ1-4
v_gene: TRBV7-2
d_gene: TRBD1
CDR3nt: TGTGCCAGCTCTATGGGGGGACAGGGGTTTGAAAAACTGTTTTTT
CDR3aa: CASSMGGQGFEKLFF

abundance: .
j_gene: TRBJ1-2
v_gene: TRBV4-3
d_gene: .
CDR3nt: TGCGCCAGCAGCCAAGAAAGGGGGGGCGCCTATGGCTACACCTTC
CDR3aa: CASSQERGGAYGYTF

abundance: .
j_gene: TRBJ1-3
v_gene: TRBV30
d_gene: .
CDR3nt: TGTGCCTGGAGTTCCCGCGGCCGAAACACCATATATTTT
CDR3aa: CAWSSRGRNTIYF

abundance: .
j_gene: TRBJ2-2
v_gene: TRBV6-6
d_gene: TRBD1
CDR3nt: TGTGCCAGCAGTCTCTACCCCGGGACAGGGGAGGCCGGGGAGCTGTTTTTT
CDR3aa: CASSLYPGTGEAGELFF

abundance: .
j_gene: TRBJ2-1
v_gene: TRBV3-1/TRBV3-2
d_gene: .
CDR3nt: TGTGCCAGCAGCCAAGGCGGGGATTCCTACAATGAGCAGTTCTTC
CDR3aa: CASSQGGDSYNEQFF

abundance: few
j_gene: TRBJ1-5
v_gene: TRBV18
d_gene: TRBD1
CDR3nt: TGTGCCAGCTCACCAGCTGGGACAGGGGGCGACCAGCCCCAGCATTTT
CDR3aa: CASSPAGTGGDQPQHF

abundance: .
j_gene: TRBJ2-1
v_gene: TRBV5-1
d_gene: .
CDR3nt: TGCGCCAGCAGCTACAGTTCCTACAATGAGCAGTTCTTC
CDR3aa: CASSYSSYNEQFF

abundance: .
j_gene: TRBJ2-1
v_gene: TRBV6-2/TRBV6-3
d_gene: TRBD2
CDR3nt: TGTGCCAGCAGTTACTCGTGGGGTAGCGGGAGTTCTGAGCAGTTCTTC
CDR3aa: CASSYSWGSGSSEQFF

abundance: .
j_gene: TRBJ2-1
v_gene: TRBV7-9
d_gene: TRBD1
CDR3nt: TGTGCCAGCAGCCGGACAGGGTTTTACAATGAGCAGTTCTTC
CDR3aa: CASSRTGFYNEQFF

abundance: .
j_gene: TRBJ1-1
v_gene: TRBV6-4
d_gene: .
CDR3nt: TGTGCCAGCAGTGATTACACAGACAGAGTGAACACTGAAGCTTTCTTT
CDR3aa: CASSDYTDRVNTEAFF

abundance: .
j_gene: TRBJ2-1
v_gene: TRBV7-9
d_gene: .
CDR3nt: TGTGCCAGCAGCAACGTAGGGGTGTCTACCTACAATGAGCAGTTCTTC
CDR3aa: CASSNVGVSTYNEQFF

abundance: medium-sized
j_gene: TRBJ1-2
v_gene: TRBV6-6
d_gene: .
CDR3nt: TGTGCCAGCAGTTACCACCGGGAGGAAGGCTATGGCTACACCTTC
CDR3aa: CASSYHREEGYGYTF

abundance: .
j_gene: TRBJ2-3
v_gene: TRBV9
d_gene: TRBD2
CDR3nt: TGTGCCAGCAGCGCAGCGGGAGAAACCACAGATACGCAGTATTTT
CDR3aa: CASSAAGETTDTQYF